A single sample is the source of the 7 T cell receptor beta chains below, sequenced in a study of T cell responses to AZD1222 COVID-19 vaccine (dated by TCRdb to the early 2020s). Preparation of the library involved the immunoSEQ multiplex PCR assay. In its TCRdb copy, this immuneACCESS table keeps in-frame sequences only and misses some clones. Where compared with another copy, unresolved V genes explain less than half of these, and the others have no known cause. The sample has about 160,000 clones on record, less than 95% of them singletons. Of the sample, 4% to 5.5% falls within the top ten clones. What this sample's time point label stands for: baseline before first vaccination. Sequencing was performed on peripheral blood, taken on day 0 of AZD1222 vaccination. All receptors come from an adult in good health.

This clone was counted once. The V and J genes are TRBV5-1 and TRBJ2-7; 8 bases fit TRBD1. The CDR3 loop spans 14 amino acids. V lost 0 bases, J lost 5 bases, and 4 bases stayed unmatched. Germline CDR1 SGHRS, CDR2 YFSETQ. In DNA, the CDR3 is TGCGCCAGCAGCTTGGGACAGGGGATCGACGAGCAGTACTTC. Translation: CASSLGQGIDEQYF.

With regard to this clone: One junction end disagrees with the germline gene, perhaps due to a read error. The chain combines TRBV30 with TRBJ2-1; 9 bases are shared with TRBD2. There are 11 residues in the CDR3. In germline, CDR1 is GTSNPN, CDR2 SVGIG (reference sequence). This CDR3 reads CAWRREGPLIF. CDR3 DNA: TGTGCCTGGAGGCGGGAGGGCCCTTTAATCTTC.

The chain couples TRBV3-1 (or the pseudogene TRBV3-2) to TRBJ2-4; D is perhaps TRBD1 or TRBD2 (5 bases each). The V gene's germline CDR1 is LGHDT and CDR2 YNNKEL (reference sequence). The V gene lost 1 base and the J gene lost 0 bases, with 10 bases spanning the gap. This CDR3 region has 16 residues. The CDR3 DNA reads as TGTGCCAGCAGCCAAGTATCGGGGCTAGCCAAAAACATTCAGTACTTC. Translating gives CASSQVSGLAKNIQYF.

The chain joins TRBV5-1 to TRBJ2-2, with D perhaps matching TRBD2 (5 bases). CDR3 length: 14 amino acids. Trimming took 7 bases from V and 5 from J, leaving 15 bases between them. CDR1 is SGHRS and CDR2 is YFSETQ in the germline V gene. In nucleotides, the CDR3 is TGCGCCAGCGAGACGCCCTCGGGGACCGGGGAGCTGTTTTTT. It translates to CASETPSGTGELFF. Looking up the rest from reference TRBV5-1 and TRBJ2-2 gives the full variable domain: KAGVTQTPRYLIKTRGQQVTLSCSPISGHRSVSWYQQTPGQGLQFLFEYFSETQRNKGNFPGRFSGRQFSNSRSEMNVSTLELGDSALYLCASETPSGTGELFFGEGSRLTVL.

The chain combines TRBV5-5 with TRBJ2-1, with D possibly TRBD1 on 5 matching bases. Per the germline V gene, CDR1 is SGHKS and CDR2 is YYEKEE (reference sequence). V lost 2 bases and J lost 0, with 15 bases in between. The CDR3 is 17 residues long. The CDR3 DNA sequence: TGTGCCAGCAGCTTCAGGGCAGTTCAGAGCTCCTACAATGAGCAGTTCTTC. Translating gives CASSFRAVQSSYNEQFF.

The genes are TRBV5-5 and TRBJ2-1; D ambiguous. The CDR3 contains 14 residues. CDR1 is SGHKS and CDR2 is YYEKEE in the germline V gene (reference sequence). V was shortened by 0 bases and J by 12 bases, with 16 bases between the two germline ends. This CDR3 reads CASSLALASYAQFF. The CDR3 region has the DNA TGTGCCAGCAGCTTGGCCTTAGCCAGCTACGCGCAGTTCTTC.

The chain couples TRBV7-3 to TRBJ2-1, with 7 bases that match TRBD1. The V and J ends lost 2 bases and 5 bases, in that order; junction bases with no gene match: 6. The CDR3 extends over 15 amino acids. In germline, CDR1 is SGHTA, CDR2 FQGTGA. The CDR3 here is CASSLEGAKDNEQFF. DNA for the CDR3: TGTGCCAGCAGCTTAGAGGGGGCTAAGGACAATGAGCAGTTCTTC.